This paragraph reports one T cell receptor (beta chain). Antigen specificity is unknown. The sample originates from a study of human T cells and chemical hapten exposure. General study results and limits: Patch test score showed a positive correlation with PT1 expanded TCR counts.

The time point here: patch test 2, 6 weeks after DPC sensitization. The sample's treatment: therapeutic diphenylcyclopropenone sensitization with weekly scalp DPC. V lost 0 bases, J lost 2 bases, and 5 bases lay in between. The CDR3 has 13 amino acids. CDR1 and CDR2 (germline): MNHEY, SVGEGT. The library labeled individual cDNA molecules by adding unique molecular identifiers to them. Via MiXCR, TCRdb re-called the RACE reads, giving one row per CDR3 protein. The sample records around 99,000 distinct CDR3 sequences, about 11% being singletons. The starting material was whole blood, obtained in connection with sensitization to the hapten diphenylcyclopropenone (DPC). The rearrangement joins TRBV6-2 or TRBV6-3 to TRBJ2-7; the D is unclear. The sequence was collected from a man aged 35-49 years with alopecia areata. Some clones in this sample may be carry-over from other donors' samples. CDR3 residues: CASSYSRTYEQYV. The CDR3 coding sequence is TGTGCCAGCAGTTACTCTCGCACCTACGAGCAGTACGTC.